The rows below give T cell receptor beta chains drawn from one sample of a study of CD8 T cells in ankylosing spondylitis. MiXCR, applied by TCRdb to the 5' RACE reads, yields one record per CDR3 protein. The data hold a few hundred thousand distinct CDR3 sequences, with roughly an eighth observed a single time. The specimen sequenced was blood, either unsorted or a sorted T cell fraction (not recorded which). Every receptor here comes from a male donor with ankylosing spondylitis. Both conserved end residues are part of each CDR3. A D gene is named only where the DNA matches it firmly. Size is stated for part of the rows, as once, few or many counts, or as a class when the clone is expanded.

abundance	j_gene	d_gene	v_gene	CDR3aa	CDR3nt
few	TRBJ2-1	TRBD2	TRBV7-9	CASSHRTSGSREQFF	TGTGCCAGCAGCCACCGGACTAGCGGGAGTCGGGAGCAGTTCTTC
few	TRBJ2-7	-	TRBV27	CASSTRTDPRLHEQYF	TGTGCCAGCAGTACAAGGACAGACCCACGCCTTCACGAGCAGTACTTC
-	TRBJ1-5	TRBD1	TRBV20-1	CSATTDRDNQPQHF	TGCAGTGCTACTACAGACAGGGACAATCAGCCCCAGCATTTT
-	TRBJ2-7	-	TRBV7-8	CASSLNADEQYF	TGTGCCAGCAGCTTAAACGCTGACGAGCAGTACTTC
few	TRBJ2-2	-	TRBV2	CASTGQGAGELFF	TGTGCCAGCACTGGACAAGGAGCCGGGGAGCTGTTTTTT
-	TRBJ2-1	-	TRBV5-1	CASSLVQGVYNEQFF	TGCGCCAGCAGCTTGGTTCAGGGAGTATACAATGAGCAGTTCTTC
-	TRBJ2-3	-	TRBV7-8	CASSLRGERTTDTQYF	TGTGCCAGCAGCTTACGAGGGGAGCGAACTACAGATACGCAGTATTTT
many	TRBJ2-3	-	TRBV4-2	CASSQDPQRATSGDTQYF	TGTGCCAGCAGCCAAGATCCGCAGCGGGCAACCTCCGGGGATACGCAGTATTTT
few	TRBJ1-1	-	TRBV3-1	CASTFGGLDTEAFF	TGTGCCAGCACCTTTGGGGGGCTGGACACTGAAGCTTTCTTT
few	TRBJ2-3	TRBD2	TRBV12-3/TRBV12-4	CASSFLGGSTDTQYF	TGTGCCAGCAGTTTTCTGGGAGGGAGCACAGATACGCAGTATTTT
-	TRBJ2-3	-	TRBV7-2	CASRATSAGTQYF	TGTGCCAGCAGGGCGACTTCTGCCGGTACGCAGTATTTT
-	TRBJ2-3	TRBD2	TRBV27	CASSLLGTSGDTDTQYF	TGTGCCAGCAGTTTACTAGGGACTAGCGGTGACACAGATACGCAGTATTTT
-	TRBJ1-4	-	TRBV5-1	CASSNRGRLFF	TGCGCCAGCAGCAACCGGGGGCGACTGTTTTTT
few	TRBJ2-5	-	TRBV21-1	CASTGKETQYF	TGTGCCAGCACCGGTAAAGAGACCCAGTACTTC
few	TRBJ1-1	TRBD1	TRBV18	CASSPLMSGGRTEAFF	TGTGCCAGCTCACCACTGATGTCAGGGGGCAGAACTGAAGCTTTCTTT
-	TRBJ2-5	-	TRBV30	CAWSAIPGETQYF	TGTGCCTGGAGCGCGATCCCTGGAGAGACCCAGTACTTC
many	TRBJ2-2	TRBD1	TRBV11-2	CASSLRGLGELFF	TGTGCCAGCAGCCTCAGGGGGCTCGGGGAGCTGTTTTTT
few	TRBJ2-7	-	TRBV10-1	CASSETDIAYEQYF	TGCGCCAGCAGTGAGACGGACATAGCCTACGAGCAGTACTTC
-	TRBJ1-5	-	TRBV24-1	CATSDTSAGRPQHF	TGTGCCACCAGTGATACCTCGGCGGGGAGGCCCCAGCATTTT
many	TRBJ2-4	-	TRBV7-9	CASSSGGANIQYF	TGTGCCAGCAGCTCCGGCGGTGCAAACATTCAGTACTTC
few	TRBJ2-2	-	TRBV6-1	CASSLNRPLQTGELFF	TGTGCCAGCAGCCTAAATCGACCCCTCCAAACCGGGGAGCTGTTTTTT
few	TRBJ2-3	-	TRBV7-9	CASSLASLDTQYF	TGTGCCAGCAGCTTAGCCAGTTTAGATACGCAGTATTTT
many	TRBJ1-2	-	TRBV9	CASSVATADGYTF	TGTGCCAGCAGCGTAGCTACGGCGGACGGCTACACCTTC
-	TRBJ2-5	TRBD1	TRBV29-1	CSVDRGRETQYF	TGCAGCGTTGACAGGGGGCGAGAGACCCAGTACTTC
once	TRBJ2-3	-	TRBV12-3/TRBV12-4	CASSFYRGTDTQYF	TGTGCCAGCAGTTTTTACAGGGGCACAGATACGCAGTATTTT
-	TRBJ1-1	-	TRBV24-1	CATSDLKGGAFF	TGTGCCACCAGTGATTTGAAAGGGGGAGCTTTCTTT
-	TRBJ1-3	-	TRBV20-1	CSAAAGTPGNTIYF	TGCAGTGCCGCAGCCGGGACACCTGGAAACACCATATATTTT
-	TRBJ2-1	TRBD1	TRBV14	CASSRTGGHEQFF	TGTGCCAGCAGCCGCACAGGGGGTCATGAGCAGTTCTTC
-	TRBJ2-3	-	TRBV7-8	CASSPRGGFTDTQYF	TGTGCCAGCAGCCCACGCGGCGGATTCACAGATACGCAGTATTTT
few	TRBJ1-3	TRBD1	TRBV9	CASSATGGTGGNTIYF	TGTGCCAGCAGCGCAACAGGGGGAACGGGTGGAAACACCATATATTTT
few	TRBJ1-5	-	TRBV6-1	CASSEAGTQYQPQHF	TGTGCCAGCAGTGAAGCCGGGACTCAATATCAGCCCCAGCATTTT
many	TRBJ2-3	TRBD2	TRBV7-6	CASSFGREGQGTDTQYF	TGTGCCAGCAGCTTCGGACGGGAGGGCCAGGGCACAGATACGCAGTATTTT
-	TRBJ2-1	-	TRBV19	CASSTTRNEQFF	TGTGCCAGTAGTACGACTAGAAATGAGCAGTTCTTC
-	TRBJ2-1	-	TRBV11-1	CASSPLEGSGLAEQFF	TGTGCCAGCAGCCCCCTAGAGGGTAGCGGCCTCGCTGAGCAGTTCTTC
-	TRBJ1-1	-	TRBV5-1	CASGNREGTEAFF	TGCGCCAGCGGAAACAGGGAGGGCACTGAAGCTTTCTTT